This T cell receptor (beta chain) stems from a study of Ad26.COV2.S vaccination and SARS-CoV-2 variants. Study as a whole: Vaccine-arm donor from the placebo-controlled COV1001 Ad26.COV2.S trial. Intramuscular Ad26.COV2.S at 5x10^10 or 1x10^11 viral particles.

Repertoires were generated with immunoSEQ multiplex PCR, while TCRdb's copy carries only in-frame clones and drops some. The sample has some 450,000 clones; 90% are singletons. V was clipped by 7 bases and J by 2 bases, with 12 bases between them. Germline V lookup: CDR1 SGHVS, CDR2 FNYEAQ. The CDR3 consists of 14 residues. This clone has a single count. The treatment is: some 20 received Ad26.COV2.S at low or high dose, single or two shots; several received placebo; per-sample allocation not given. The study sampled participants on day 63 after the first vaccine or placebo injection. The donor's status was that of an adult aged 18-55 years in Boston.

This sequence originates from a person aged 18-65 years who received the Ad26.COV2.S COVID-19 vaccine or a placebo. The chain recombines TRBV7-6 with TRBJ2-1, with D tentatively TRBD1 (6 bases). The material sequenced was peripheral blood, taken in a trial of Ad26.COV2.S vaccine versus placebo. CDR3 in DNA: TGTGCCAGCACTCGGGACACCGCCTACAATGAGCAGTTCTTC. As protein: CASTRDTAYNEQFF. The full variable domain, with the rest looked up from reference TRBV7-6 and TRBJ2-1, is GAGVSQSPRYKVTKRGQDVALRCDPISGHVSLYWYRQALGQGPEFLTYFNYEAQQDKSGLPNDRFSAERPEGSISTLTIQRTEQRDSAMYRCASTRDTAYNEQFFGPGTRLTVL.